A single T cell receptor (beta chain) is shown here with its context. What it binds is unknown. Sampling times: baseline, cycle 4 day 1, cycle 7 day 1. Data came from immunoSEQ multiplex PCR; TCRdb stores just in-frame clones and leaves some out. The data contain 50,000 to 70,000 clones, 85% to 95% of them singletons. These data are taken from a study of OX40 agonist ivuxolimab in advanced cancers. The study's findings and limits: Average numbers of expanded clones were greater in CD8+ T cells than in CD4+. The study found among the lowest clonal expansion in partial responders at 0.1-3.0 mg/kg.

This sequence originates from an adult with an advanced solid tumor such as melanoma, head and neck, liver or kidney cancer. The starting material was CD4+ or CD8+ T cells sorted from blood, obtained in a trial of the OX40 agonist ivuxolimab.

In nucleotides, the CDR3 is TGTGCCAGCAGCTTAACTAGCGGGAGCAATGAGCAGTTCTTC. As protein: CASSLTSGSNEQFF. The chain joins TRBV11-3 to TRBJ2-1, with 11 positions matching TRBD2. The CDR3 is made up of 14 amino acids. The germline CDR1 and CDR2 sequences are SGHNT and YENEEA. V lost 2 bases to trimming and J lost 6 bases; unmatched junction nucleotides: 0.